The clone carrying this T cell receptor beta chain has just a few counts. Its antigen is unidentified. V lost 9 bases, J lost 0 bases, and 12 bases lay in between. Germline-derived CDR1 and CDR2 are SGDLS and YYNGEE. The CDR3 is 13 amino acids. This sample is drawn from a study of T cells in localized non-small cell lung cancer. Method: immunoSEQ multiplex PCR; TCRdb's copy keeps in-frame clones and lacks some. The sample consists of more than 900 clones, 22% of them appearing once. The authors took atypia-free adjacent lung at least 2 cm from the tumor margin. Study findings and constraints: Clonality peaked in uninvolved adjacent lung rather than tumor.

This TCR was sampled from a woman aged 35 to 70 with stage I lung adenocarcinoma. The chain couples TRBV9 to TRBJ1-1, with D possibly matching TRBD1 (5 bases). The sequences come from normal lung tissue next to the tumor, collected before any cancer treatment. The CDR3 coding sequence is TGTGCCACAATGACAGAAATGAACACTGAAGCTTTCTTT. Its translation: CATMTEMNTEAFF.